This T cell receptor (beta chain) was captured in a study of blood T cell repertoires in COVID-19. TCRdb's table, derived via immunoSEQ multiplex PCR, lists solely in-frame clones and lacks some. The sample yields some 240,000 clones, 70% to 90% seen once. This CDR3 region has 12 residues. The V gene is TRBV12-1, the J gene TRBJ1-1; the listed D gene, TRBD1, was not tested against the DNA. TRBV12-1 is listed as a pseudogene. Input material: PBMCs or T cells enriched from blood (not recorded which). This clonotype was sampled from a woman between 50 and 59 years old who had been exposed to COVID-19. CDR3 sequence reads: CASSPGYTEAFF. CDR3 DNA sequence: TGTGCCAGCAGCCCAGGATACACTGAAGCTTTCTTT.